Sequencing of this TCR beta chain was carried out in a study of blood T cell repertoires in COVID-19. Sequencing used immunoSEQ multiplex PCR; TCRdb keeps in-frame clones, though not all of them. The data show 130,000 or so clones, 79% seen once. Seattle patients were enrolled during active infection and followed longitudinally. Sequences were obtained from peripheral blood. The TCR comes from a woman aged 70-85 years with COVID-19, enrolled during active disease.

Written as DNA, the CDR3 is TGTGCCAGCTCACCACCGACAGCGGGAGCTTTCTTT. Translating gives CASSPPTAGAFF. This sequence joins TRBV18 and TRBJ1-1, with a tentative D call TRBD1 (5 bases). Germline V lookup: CDR1 KGHSH, CDR2 LQKENI. V lost 0 bases to trimming and J lost 10 bases, with 9 bases between them. The CDR3 sequence is 12 residues long.